This is a list of T cell receptor beta chains from one sample in a study of blood T cell repertoires in COVID-19. Assay used: immunoSEQ multiplex PCR; TCRdb lists only in-frame clones, some missing. The sample holds 300,000 to 400,000 clones, around nine tenths seen once. Material for sequencing was PBMCs or T cells enriched from blood (not recorded which). These receptor sequences come from a young woman who had been exposed to COVID-19. CDR3s include the opening cysteine and the closing phenylalanine or tryptophan. A D gene is named only where the DNA matches it firmly. Part of the rows lack a size; the others show once, few, many or a class for expanded clones.

>TRBD2|NA|TRBJ2-1|TRBV5-6
CASSTGTSGDRREFF
TGTGCCAGCAGCACTGGGACTAGCGGGGATCGAAGGGAGTTCTTC
>TRBD1|NA|TRBJ1-6|TRBV6-5
CASSLQGAVNSPLHF
TGTGCCAGCAGTTTACAGGGGGCGGTCAATTCACCCCTCCACTTT
>NA|NA|TRBJ2-1|TRBV7-2
CASSRWRGYNEQFF
TGTGCCAGCAGCCGCTGGAGGGGTTACAATGAGCAGTTCTTC
>NA|NA|TRBJ1-1|TRBV7-9
CASKRRGRDSLEAFF
TGTGCCAGCAAACGAAGAGGGCGGGACTCCCTCGAAGCTTTCTTT
>TRBD1|once|TRBJ2-3|TRBV7-9
CASSGGQSTDTQYF
TGTGCCAGCAGCGGGGGACAGAGCACAGATACGCAGTATTTT
>NA|NA|TRBJ2-3|TRBV6-5
CASSRTGSTDTQYF
TGTGCCAGCAGCCGAACCGGTAGCACAGATACGCAGTATTTT
>NA|NA|TRBJ1-5|TRBV29-1
CSVVENSNQPQHF
TGCAGCGTTGTGGAGAATAGCAATCAGCCCCAGCATTTT
>TRBD1|NA|TRBJ2-1|TRBV5-1
CASMWGQNYNEQFF
TGCGCCAGCATGTGGGGACAGAACTACAATGAGCAGTTCTTC
>TRBD1|NA|TRBJ2-5|TRBV10-3
CAIRNRDSPQETQYF
TGTGCCATCAGAAACCGGGACAGCCCCCAAGAGACCCAGTACTTC
>NA|NA|TRBJ1-1|TRBV7-9
CASSPQLTGNTEAFF
TGTGCCAGCAGCCCCCAATTAACAGGGAACACTGAAGCTTTCTTT
>TRBD1|NA|TRBJ2-7|TRBV18
CASSLGQGAYEQYF
TGTGCCAGCTCACTGGGACAGGGGGCCTACGAGCAGTACTTC
>NA|NA|TRBJ1-2|TRBV30
CAWTTVGGGYTF
TGTGCCTGGACGACTGTCGGGGGTGGCTACACCTTC
>NA|NA|TRBJ1-2|TRBV12-3/TRBV12-4
CASSLLGTPFQTF
TGTGCCAGCAGTCTACTCGGGACACCCTTCCAGACCTTC
>NA|few|TRBJ1-2|TRBV7-9
CASSLQRGVYNGYTF
TGTGCCAGCAGCTTACAGCGGGGGGTATACAATGGCTACACCTTC